A single sample gave rise to the 23 T cell receptor beta chains below, sequenced in a study of shared clonotypes between healthy human individuals. TCRdb's copy holds only in-frame clones and misses some; the assay was immunoSEQ multiplex PCR. The sample shows some 1,600,000 clones, 95% to 99% of them seen only once. Sequences were obtained from naive CD4+ T cells sorted from blood. The subset denotes: CD45RA+ positively selected. The receptors shown here come from a man aged 25 to 45 in good health.

The CDR3 loop is CASSPGQASTDTQYF. For the CDR3, the DNA is TGTGCCAGCAGCCCTGGACAGGCGAGCACAGATACGCAGTATTTT. This chain uses TRBV7-9 with TRBJ2-3; 7 bases match TRBD1. The CDR3 consists of 15 residues. Germline values: CDR1 SEHNR, CDR2 FQNEAQ (reference sequence). V dropped 5 bases and J dropped 0; count of bases not matched to a gene: 5.

V gene TRBV28 combines with J gene TRBJ1-5, with TRBD1 as a possible D gene (5 bases). Trimming shortened V by 2 bases and J by 7 bases, and 15 bases separated the two germline ends. CDR3 length: 15 amino acids. Germline CDR1 and CDR2: MDHEN and SYDVKM. CDR3 in amino acids: CASSLARSQGQPQHF. In nucleotides, the CDR3 is TGTGCCAGCAGTTTAGCTAGGAGTCAGGGCCAGCCCCAGCATTTT.

V and J are TRBV9 and TRBJ2-3, with 7 bases that match TRBD1. The CDR3 sequence is 19 residues long. The J segment lost 6 bases and the V segment lost 0 bases, leaving 19 bases of the junction unmatched. Germline lookup yields CDR1 SGDLS and CDR2 YYNGEE. DNA for the CDR3: TGTGCCAGCAGCGTAGGAAAGGGGGCGGCTAACCGACCGCGGGATACGCAGTATTTT. This sequence encodes CASSVGKGAANRPRDTQYF.

The genes are TRBV28 and TRBJ1-1, with D perhaps TRBD1 (6 bases). The CDR3 covers 13 residues. V gave up 0 bases and J gave up 10 bases, with 12 bases separating them. CDR1 is MDHEN and CDR2 is SYDVKM in the germline V gene. The CDR3 sequence is CASSLWGGIGAFF. The CDR3 nucleotides read TGTGCCAGCAGTTTATGGGGGGGCATCGGAGCTTTCTTT.

The chain has TRBV7-3 and TRBJ2-1; 14 nucleotides align to TRBD2. This CDR3 has 19 amino acids. Trimming at V came to 6 bases and at J to 0 bases, leaving 10 bases not matched to a gene. CDR1 is SGHTA, CDR2 FQGTGA, per germline. The CDR3 region has the DNA TGTGCCAGCAGTCCGATTAGGACTAGCGGGAGGAGCTCCTACAATGAGCAGTTCTTC. Its protein product is CASSPIRTSGRSSYNEQFF.

The rearrangement links TRBV10-3 to TRBJ2-6; 9 positions match TRBD1. Unmatched junction bases numbered 4, after V lost 10 bases and J lost 0 bases. The CDR3 runs 15 residues. Germline V lookup: CDR1 ENHRY, CDR2 SYGVKD. The CDR3: CATGQGPSGANVLTF. The DNA of the CDR3 is TGTGCCACTGGACAGGGGCCCTCTGGGGCCAACGTCCTGACTTTC.

The chain employs TRBV6-5 and TRBJ2-7; 8 nucleotides agree with TRBD1. The germline gives CDR1 MNHEY, CDR2 SVGAGI. This CDR3 region has 15 residues. V trimming: 4 bases; J trimming: 4 bases; junction bases outside the gene matches: 9. The CDR3 spells CASSSDRGPRYEQYF. The CDR3, as DNA: TGTGCCAGCAGTTCTGACAGGGGCCCGAGGTACGAGCAGTACTTC.

The chain links TRBV28 to TRBJ1-5, with 9 bases identical to TRBD1. Germline V gene sequence: CDR1 MDHEN, CDR2 SYDVKM. The CDR3 has 15 amino acids. The ends lost 4 bases at V and 5 bases at J; junction bases unmatched: 6. The CDR3 bases are TGTGCCAGCAGTTGGGAGGACAGGGGTTATCAGCCCCAGCATTTT. Its translation is CASSWEDRGYQPQHF. Variable domain in full (rest from reference TRBV28 and TRBJ1-5): DVKVTQSSRYLVKRTGEKVFLECVQDMDHENMFWYRQDPGLGLRLIYFSYDVKMKEKGDIPEGYSVSREKKERFSLILESASTNQTSMYLCASSWEDRGYQPQHFGDGTRLSIL.

The gene calls are TRBV7-5 and TRBJ2-5; the listed D gene, TRBD2, was not tested against the DNA. TRBV7-5 is tagged as a pseudogene. This CDR3 has 14 residues. The CDR3 reads CVRSPAGSEGTQYF. The CDR3, as DNA: TGTGTCAGAAGCCCTGCCGGGAGTGAAGGGACCCAGTACTTC.

This chain's CDR3 is CASSVRAQGYEQYF. CDR3 DNA sequence: TGTGCCAGCAGCGTACGGGCACAAGGCTACGAGCAGTACTTC. J is TRBJ2-7 and V is TRBV9; unclear D gene. The CDR3 totals 14 residues. Trimming cost V 1 base and J 3 bases, with 11 bases left between them. Germline assignment: CDR1 SGDLS and CDR2 YYNGEE.

The chain uses TRBV7-9 and TRBJ2-2; D remains ambiguous. The CDR3 covers 15 residues. Germline V gene lookup returns CDR1 SEHNR and CDR2 FQNEAQ (reference sequence). Trimming removed 2 bases from V and 2 bases from J, with 9 bases in between. The CDR3 DNA reads TGTGCCAGCAGCTTATATGGCAGCAACACCGGGGAGCTGTTTTTT. Its protein is CASSLYGSNTGELFF.

This clone was seen once. V is TRBV7-9 and J is TRBJ2-5; 9 bases fit TRBD1. Germline lookup yields CDR1 SEHNR and CDR2 FQNEAQ (reference sequence). V was clipped by 5 bases and J by 1 base; unmatched bases: 17. This CDR3 has 19 residues. This chain's CDR3 is CASSPGQGRLGGTQETQYF. CDR3 in DNA: TGTGCCAGCAGCCCGGGACAGGGTCGGTTAGGCGGTACCCAAGAGACCCAGTACTTC.

With respect to this clone: Its ends do not fully match the called genes, so a read error is possible. This chain joins TRBV5-5 and TRBJ2-2, with a weak D call TRBD2 (7 bases). CDR1 is SGHKS and CDR2 is YYEKEE in the germline V gene (reference sequence). CDR3 length equals 13 residues. The CDR3 protein is CASSLRGAGELFF. The CDR3 DNA reads TGTGCCAGCAGCCTACGGGGGGCCGGAGAGCTGTTTTTT.

This chain links TRBV5-1 with TRBJ2-3; 8 bases map to TRBD1. The CDR3 sequence is 14 residues long. The V gene's germline CDR1 is SGHRS and CDR2 YFSETQ. Trimming cost V 4 bases and J 6 bases; bases outside gene matches: 7. CDR3 protein: CASSDVTGGDTQYF. CDR3 nucleotide sequence: TGCGCCAGCAGCGACGTCACAGGGGGGGATACGCAGTATTTT. Based on the CDR3 plus reference TRBV5-1 and TRBJ2-3, the full variable domain is KAGVTQTPRYLIKTRGQQVTLSCSPISGHRSVSWYQQTPGQGLQFLFEYFSETQRNKGNFPGRFSGRQFSNSRSEMNVSTLELGDSALYLCASSDVTGGDTQYFGPGTRLTVL.

The V gene is TRBV6-5, the J gene TRBJ2-3; 7 nucleotides match TRBD1. The germline gives CDR1 MNHEY, CDR2 SVGAGI. After removal of 6 bases from V and 4 bases from J, the junction contained 1 base not matched to a gene. There are 12 residues in the CDR3. The CDR3 nucleotides are TGTGCCAGCAGGCAGGGGGCAGATACGCAGTATTTT. This gives the protein CASRQGADTQYF.

The V and J genes are TRBV9 and TRBJ2-5; D perhaps matches TRBD1 (6 bases). Trimming removed 1 base at V and 4 bases at J, with 11 bases between. The CDR3 runs to 14 residues. Germline-derived CDR1 and CDR2 are SGDLS and YYNGEE. Here the CDR3 reads CASSVTGSPETQYF. The CDR3 DNA sequence: TGTGCCAGCAGCGTAACAGGGTCCCCAGAGACCCAGTACTTC.

The rearrangement joins TRBV25-1 to TRBJ2-1; 11 nucleotides line up with TRBD2. This CDR3 is built from 17 residues. The germline V gene encodes CDR1 MGHDK and CDR2 SYGVNS. With V trimmed by 8 bases and J by 0 bases, 9 bases remained unmatched. Here the CDR3 DNA reads TGTGCCAGCCCGCTAGCGGGAGGAACCCGCTCCTACAATGAGCAGTTCTTC. Translation gives CASPLAGGTRSYNEQFF. Complete variable domain (other parts from reference TRBV25-1 and TRBJ2-1): EADIYQTPRYLVIGTGKKITLECSQTMGHDKMYWYQQDPGMELHLIHYSYGVNSTEKGDLSSESTVSRIRTEHFPLTLESARPSHTSQYLCASPLAGGTRSYNEQFFGPGTRLTVL.

The chain combines TRBV5-4 with TRBJ2-2; 7 bases are shared with TRBD2. This CDR3 spans 14 amino acids. V gave up 1 base and J gave up 6 bases; unmatched junction bases: 3. Germline CDR1 SGHNT, CDR2 YYREEE (reference sequence). The CDR3 reads CASSLREGAGELFF. The CDR3 DNA reads TGTGCCAGCAGCTTGAGGGAGGGTGCCGGGGAGCTGTTTTTT.

This chain connects TRBV27 to TRBJ2-2; either TRBD1 or TRBD2 may fit D (5 bases each). This CDR3 comprises 15 residues. Germline V gives CDR1 MNHEY, CDR2 SMNVEV (reference sequence). V was cut by 7 bases and J by 7 bases, with 19 bases left in between. The CDR3, as DNA: TGTGCCAGCACCCCCTCGGGGCTCCCCGACGGGGAGCTGTTTTTT. It translates to CASTPSGLPDGELFF.

This clone was observed a single time. The rearrangement uses TRBV6-1 and TRBJ2-7; D remains ambiguous. Germline values: CDR1 MNHNS, CDR2 SASEGT. The CDR3 totals 14 residues. V dropped 2 bases and J dropped 0 bases, with 8 bases sitting between them. The CDR3 nucleotides are TGTGCCAGCAGTGAAATTCGCGACTCCTACGAGCAGTACTTC. It specifies CASSEIRDSYEQYF.

The CDR3 DNA reads as TGTGCCAGCATGGGGACAGGGGTTAACACCGGGGAGCTGTTTTTT. It translates to CASMGTGVNTGELFF. This chain uses TRBV28 with TRBJ2-2, with 10 bases identical to TRBD1. The germline gives CDR1 MDHEN, CDR2 SYDVKM. V gave up 7 bases and J gave up 2 bases; unmatched junction bases: 4. The CDR3 totals 15 residues.

V gene TRBV2 combines with J gene TRBJ2-1; 12 bases agree with TRBD2. V lost 3 bases and J lost 9; bases outside the gene matches: 9. The CDR3 runs 16 residues. Germline CDR1 and CDR2: SNHLY and FYNNEI. The CDR3: CASSDFPTSGSGEQFF. CDR3 DNA sequence: TGTGCCAGCAGTGATTTTCCGACTAGCGGGAGTGGTGAGCAGTTCTTC.

The chain is built from TRBV5-1 and TRBJ2-1; a possible D gene is TRBD2 (6 bases). CDR1 and CDR2 from the germline V gene are SGHRS and YFSETQ. The CDR3 has 15 amino acids. V gave up 7 bases and J gave up 4 bases, with 18 bases separating them. Here the CDR3 reads CASRGAGTYYNEQFF. The CDR3 nucleotides are TGCGCCAGCCGCGGGGCGGGAACCTATTACAATGAGCAGTTCTTC.